The 25 T cell receptor beta chains listed next were all sequenced from one sample in a study of CD8+CD57+ T cells in acquired aplastic anemia. TCR beta VDJ and CDR3 profiling used genomic DNA as template. MiXCR was run by TCRdb on the reads, yielding one entry per CDR3 protein. The sample has fewer than 300,000 distinct CDR3 sequences, approximately 79% seen once. CD8+CD57+ cell expansion had been shown by flow cytometry in patients chosen for sequencing. Sequencing was done on a sample of sorted CD4+, CD8+, or CD8+CD57+ T cells (not recorded which) from PBMCs. Receptors originate from a human donor with aplastic anemia.

The chain uses TRBV11-3 and TRBJ1-5, with TRBD1 as a possible D gene (6 bases). The CDR3 loop spans 14 amino acids. V lost 5 bases and J 5 bases, leaving 13 bases between the germline ends. Germline V lookup: CDR1 SGHNT, CDR2 YENEEA. DNA for the CDR3: TGTGCCAGCAGCGAGGGGGGGCAAGATCAGCCCCAGCATTTT. Residues: CASSEGGQDQPQHF.

J is TRBJ2-1 and V is TRBV9; TRBD1 might be the D (6 bases). This CDR3 has 16 residues. CDR1 and CDR2 (germline): SGDLS, YYNGEE. V lost 4 bases and J 11 bases, leaving 25 bases between the germline ends. As DNA, the CDR3 is TGTGCCAGCAGCTTCGGGACAAGCGGAATGGGCACGCAGCAGTTCTTC. Its translation is CASSFGTSGMGTQQFF.

This chain links TRBV7-9 with TRBJ1-1; D not certain. The germline V gene encodes CDR1 SEHNR and CDR2 FQNEAQ (reference sequence). The CDR3 runs to 14 residues. Deletions cut 3 bases from V and 13 bases from J, with 21 bases between. CDR3 sequence (DNA): TGTGCCAGCAGCTTGGAGAAGGTCGGGCCCGTATATTTCTTT. Translation: CASSLEKVGPVYFF.

This chain joins TRBV7-2 and TRBJ2-1; no clear D. The CDR3 is 16 residues long. V shed 0 bases and J shed 13 bases, with 22 bases lying between them. Germline V gene lookup returns CDR1 SGHTA and CDR2 FQGNSA. The CDR3 DNA is TGTGCCAGCAGCTTAGCAAGAAGTCCCGAGACCGAGTATCAGTTCTTC. Its protein is CASSLARSPETEYQFF.

Many counts were recorded for this clonotype. The chain links TRBV11-3 to TRBJ2-7; a weak D match, TRBD1 (5 bases). Germline V gene data show CDR1 as SGHNT and CDR2 as YENEEA. Trimming removed 0 bases at V and 5 bases at J, with 8 bases between. CDR3 length: 13 amino acids. CDR3 DNA sequence: TGTGCCAGCAGCTTAGATCTGACAGACGAGCAGTACTTC. Its protein product is CASSLDLTDEQYF.

For this clonotype: The missing conserved phenylalanine or tryptophan at the end of this CDR3 makes a read error likely. Because the CDR3's place on the DNA is in doubt, the DNA is left out and the CDR3 is given as listed by TCRdb. The rearrangement joins TRBV7-9 to TRBJ2-7; TRBD2, the D gene given by the table, was not confirmed from the DNA. Both ends counted, the CDR3 spans 13 residues. CDR1 is SEHNR and CDR2 is FQNEAQ in the germline V gene (reference sequence). The CDR3 protein is CASGSSDTRYFGP.

This chain uses TRBV9 with TRBJ2-7; D gene unclear. CDR3 length: 14 residues. From germline, CDR1 is SGDLS and CDR2 YYNGEE. The V end was cut by 0 bases, the J end by 7 bases, with 14 bases between. The CDR3 sequence: CASSVGTGTSEQYV. DNA of the CDR3: TGTGCCAGCAGCGTAGGGACCGGCACGAGTGAGCAGTACGTC.

The V call is TRBV9, the J call TRBJ1-6; D is perhaps TRBD1 (6 bases). This CDR3 is 15 amino acids long. Trimming took off 3 bases at V and 10 bases at J, with 17 bases between the two ends. Germline values: CDR1 SGDLS, CDR2 YYNGEE. This CDR3 is CASSANTGTGSPLHF. The CDR3 DNA reads as TGTGCCAGCAGCGCTAACACAGGGACTGGATCACCCCTCCACTTT.

V is TRBV7-2 and J is TRBJ2-3, with D unresolved. The CDR3 is 10 amino acids. The V end lost 5 bases, the J end lost 11 bases, and 8 bases lay between the germline ends. Germline V gives CDR1 SGHTA, CDR2 FQGNSA. CDR3 sequence (DNA): TGTGCCAGCAGCGTAGTCGAGCAGTATTTT. Translated, it gives CASSVVEQYF.

Comment on this clonotype: The final CDR3 position lacks the conserved phenylalanine or tryptophan, pointing to a likely read error. The limits of the CDR3 on the DNA are not certain, so only TCRdb's listed CDR3 is given. V usage is TRBV7-9 and J usage is TRBJ2-3; the table assigns TRBD1, which was not confirmed against the DNA. Germline CDR1 reads SEHNR; CDR2 reads FQNEAQ (reference sequence). The CDR3 numbers 13 amino acids, ends counted. CDR3 in amino acids: CASGLVPGELQFG.

The CDR3, as DNA: TGTGCCAGCAGCATAGGTACCGCCCGCTATAATCAGCAGTTCTTC. Its protein is CASSIGTARYNQQFF. This sequence joins TRBV9 and TRBJ2-1; the D is unclear. The germline V gene encodes CDR1 SGDLS and CDR2 YYNGEE. Between the trimmed V and J ends, which lost 4 bases and 11 bases, there was a span of 22 bases. The CDR3 is 15 residues long.

This rearrangement joins TRBV7-9 to TRBJ1-1, with 7 nucleotides matching TRBD1. This CDR3 has 15 residues. J gave up 14 bases and V 5 bases, and 20 bases lay outside the gene matches. Looked up from germline, CDR1 is SEHNR and CDR2 is FQNEAQ (reference sequence). CDR3 nucleotides: TGTGCCAGCAGCCCACCACAGGGGCGGAACACCGGGGAGTTCTTT. This codes for CASSPPQGRNTGEFF.

The chain combines TRBV7-9 with TRBJ1-2; the D gene is possibly TRBD1 (5 bases). In germline, CDR1 is SEHNR, CDR2 FQNEAQ (reference sequence). The CDR3 extends over 16 amino acids. V lost 3 bases and J 11 bases, leaving 25 bases between the germline ends. The CDR3 region is CASSFRRSGGNDEYTF. For the CDR3, the DNA is TGTGCCAGCAGCTTTCGAAGAAGCGGGGGGAACGATGAGTACACCTTC.

The CDR3 reads CATRRGSERETQYF. In nucleotides, the CDR3 is TGTGCCACTCGCCGAGGCAGCGAGCGGGAGACCCAGTACTTC. This chain uses TRBV15 with TRBJ2-5, with a possible D match to TRBD2 (5 bases). Germline CDR1 is LNHNV and CDR2 is YYDKDF (reference sequence). Trimming pared 9 bases from V and 5 bases from J, leaving 19 bases between. This CDR3 spans 14 amino acids.

This clonotype was counted at least ten times. One junction end disagrees with the germline gene, perhaps due to a read error. The chain employs TRBV5-1 and TRBJ2-7; D is ambiguous. Germline V CDR1 and CDR2: SGHRS, YFSETQ. CDR3 length: 13 amino acids. The CDR3 region has the DNA TGCGCCAGCAGCTGGGATTACTCCTACGGGCAGTACTTC. It translates to CASSWDYSYGQYF.

Notes on this clonotype: Without the conserved terminal phenylalanine or tryptophan, this CDR3 likely stems from a read error. It is unclear where the CDR3 begins or ends on the DNA, so no DNA is shown, and the CDR3 is as TCRdb lists it. The rearrangement links TRBV2 to TRBJ2-7; the DNA was not used to check the table's D call, TRBD2. CDR1 and CDR2 from the germline V gene are SNHLY and FYNNEI. With termini counted, the CDR3 has 15 amino acids. CDR3 in amino acids: CATSGDDSGESQQFG.

The DNA for the CDR3 is TGTGCCAGCAGCTGCAGCGGAACGGGGGGACAAAACCAGTACTTC. Its translation is CASSCSGTGGQNQYF. The chain is built from TRBV7-3 and TRBJ2-5; D is perhaps TRBD2 (7 bases). CDR1 and CDR2 (germline): SGHTA, FQGTGA. The CDR3 runs 15 residues. Trimming stripped 4 bases from V and 10 bases from J, with 22 bases between.

This clonotype was seen many times. This rearrangement joins TRBV20-1 to TRBJ2-5; D is perhaps TRBD1 or TRBD2 (5 bases each). Per germline, CDR1 DFQATT and CDR2 SNEGSKA (reference sequence). V shed 3 bases and J shed 0 bases, with 11 bases lying between them. The CDR3 consists of 14 residues. CDR3 sequence reads: CSASGLDNQETQYF. CDR3 coding DNA: TGCAGTGCTAGCGGACTGGACAACCAAGAGACCCAGTACTTC.

This rearrangement joins TRBV7-9 to TRBJ2-1; perhaps D is TRBD1 or TRBD2 (5 bases each). CDR3 size: 17 residues. Germline V gives CDR1 SEHNR, CDR2 FQNEAQ (reference sequence). V lost 6 bases to trimming and J lost 7 bases, with 25 bases between them. CDR3 sequence: CASSVFFRDRLGNEQFF. In DNA form, the CDR3 reads TGTGCCAGCAGTGTATTTTTTCGGGACCGCCTTGGGAATGAGCAGTTCTTC.

As concerns this clonotype: The final CDR3 position lacks the conserved phenylalanine or tryptophan, pointing to a likely read error. No DNA is shown, since the ends of the CDR3 on it are uncertain; the CDR3 is the one TCRdb lists. The CDR3 region is CASSDRGIHEQFFGP. This chain connects TRBV2 to TRBJ2-1; no check of the table's D call, TRBD1, against the DNA was made. The CDR3 has 15 amino acids, counting both end residues. Germline CDR1 reads SNHLY; CDR2 reads FYNNEI.

The gene calls are TRBV15 and TRBJ2-5; D gene unclear. CDR1 LNHNV and CDR2 YYDKDF come from the germline V gene (reference sequence). This CDR3 comprises 14 residues. Trimming left V 4 bases short and J 6 bases short, with 15 bases between. The CDR3 spells CATSKASENQTQYF. The CDR3 DNA sequence: TGTGCCACCAGCAAAGCCAGCGAGAATCAGACCCAGTACTTC.

The genes are TRBV9 and TRBJ1-2; D gene uncertain. This CDR3 has 15 residues. Trimming stripped 4 bases from V and 10 bases from J, with 23 bases between. Germline values: CDR1 SGDLS, CDR2 YYNGEE. CDR3: CASSWGGGLHYFYTF. In nucleotides, the CDR3 is TGTGCCAGCAGCTGGGGTGGAGGGTTACACTACTTCTACACCTTC. Using reference TRBV9 and TRBJ1-2 for the parts outside the CDR3, the full variable domain is DSGVTQTPKHLITATGQRVTLRCSPRSGDLSVYWYQQSLDQGLQFLIQYYNGEERAKGNILERFSAQQFPDLHSELNLSSLELGDSALYFCASSWGGGLHYFYTFGSGTRLTVV.

To note about this clonotype: The junction departs from germline at one end; a sequencing error may be responsible. CDR3 in DNA: TGTGCCATCAGTGTGTCTAGCGGAGACTACATTGAGCAAATCTTCGTTTTT. Translating gives CAISVSSGDYIEQIFVF. The gene calls are TRBV19 and TRBJ1-4; D gene ambiguous. The CDR3 runs to 17 residues. Germline loops: CDR1 LNHDA, CDR2 SQIVND (reference sequence).

Details on this clonotype: The CDR3 carries no conserved terminal phenylalanine or tryptophan, so it likely arises from a read error. It is unclear where the CDR3 begins or ends on the DNA, so no DNA is shown, and the CDR3 is as TCRdb lists it. The chain has TRBV7-3 and TRBJ2-3. The CDR3 region is 13 residues in length, termini included. Germline values: CDR1 SGHTA, CDR2 FQGTGA. This CDR3 is CASSPVGSADTHY.

V usage is TRBV9 and J usage is TRBJ1-5; D unclear. Per germline, CDR1 SGDLS and CDR2 YYNGEE. This CDR3 spans 14 amino acids. V lost 2 bases and J lost 5, with 11 bases in between. Here the CDR3 reads CASSVSGRDQPQHF. DNA of the CDR3: TGTGCCAGCAGCGTGTCTGGCCGAGATCAGCCCCAGCATTTT. Full variable domain (rest looked up from reference TRBV9 and TRBJ1-5): DSGVTQTPKHLITATGQRVTLRCSPRSGDLSVYWYQQSLDQGLQFLIQYYNGEERAKGNILERFSAQQFPDLHSELNLSSLELGDSALYFCASSVSGRDQPQHFGDGTRLSIL.